A single T cell receptor (beta chain) is shown here with its context. Its antigen is currently unknown. The sample belongs to a study of cytomegalovirus exposure and HLA in healthy donors. Study results and caveats: High specificity and sensitivity for cytomegalovirus status were reported for the classifier. The study listed roughly 160 cytomegalovirus-associated TCR beta chains. The productive fraction for most TCR beta V segments was about 87% or about 30% in an earlier analysis.

Amplification used 60 Vbeta primers and 13 Jbeta primers. TCRdb's table, derived via immunoSEQ multiplex PCR, lists solely in-frame clones and lacks some. The sample holds 150,000 or so clones; 65% to 80% are singletons and the top ten take roughly 2.8%. J lost 0 bases, V lost 3 bases, and 12 bases had no gene match. Germline V gene lookup returns CDR1 MDHEN and CDR2 SYDVKM. This CDR3 is 18 amino acids long. This TCR derives from a man younger than 35 in good health and CMV-seronegative. This chain links TRBV28 with TRBJ2-3; 7 bases line up with TRBD1. Sequenced material: PBMCs. CDR3 residues: CASSFGLQTGLSTDTQYF. In DNA, the CDR3 is TGTGCCAGCAGTTTCGGCCTCCAGACAGGGCTCAGCACAGATACGCAGTATTTT.